The 8 T cell receptor beta chains presented below share a single source sample, sequenced in a study of shared clonotypes between healthy human individuals (dated by TCRdb to about 2020). Library construction relied on the immunoSEQ multiplex PCR assay. What TCRdb holds here is the immuneACCESS table cut down to in-frame rearrangements. Part of the clones is not present; checked against another copy, under half of the missing clones reflect an unresolved V gene, and the others are unexplained. The table for this sample lists a few million clones; 85% to 95% of them were counted only once. The biggest ten clones account for about 0.39% of the sample. Material: naive CD4+ T cells from PBMCs. The cell subset or site label, read with the paper, signifies: CD45RA+ positively selected. The receptors shown here come from a man younger than 35 in good health. Some clones in this sample may be carry-over from other donors' samples.

The chain couples TRBV27 to TRBJ2-1; 10 nucleotides match TRBD2. This CDR3 has 16 residues. The germline V gene has CDR1 MNHEY and CDR2 SMNVEV (reference sequence). The V and J ends lost 0 bases and 6 bases, in that order; junction bases with no gene match: 5. Here the CDR3 reads CASSLSGLAGVNEQFF. CDR3 nucleotides: TGTGCCAGCAGTTTATCGGGTCTAGCGGGAGTCAATGAGCAGTTCTTC.

The J gene is TRBJ1-3, the V gene TRBV29-1; no clear D. This CDR3 comprises 13 residues. Germline lookup yields CDR1 SQVTM and CDR2 ANQGSEA. Trimming pared 4 bases from V and 3 bases from J, leaving 10 bases between. The CDR3 bases are TGCAGCGTTGTGGGGAGTATTGGAAACACCATATATTTT. Protein sequence: CSVVGSIGNTIYF.

The J gene is TRBJ2-2, the V gene TRBV28; perhaps TRBD1 as D (6 bases). This CDR3 region has 16 residues. CDR1 is MDHEN and CDR2 is SYDVKM in the germline V gene. V was clipped by 5 bases and J by 1 base, with 14 bases between them. DNA of the CDR3: TGTGCCAGCAGTCAGAGTGGACAGTTGAACACCGGGGAGCTGTTTTTT. Its protein product is CASSQSGQLNTGELFF.

V gene TRBV2 combines with J gene TRBJ2-1; tentatively, D is TRBD2 (7 bases). In germline, CDR1 is SNHLY, CDR2 FYNNEI. CDR3 length: 14 amino acids. The V and J ends lost 7 bases and 8 bases respectively, with 18 bases between them. The CDR3 nucleotides read TGTGCCAGCATTGAGGGGGGGGCTCGGGATGAGCAGTTCTTC. Translating gives CASIEGGARDEQFF.

V and J are TRBV28 and TRBJ2-1; 9 nucleotides line up with TRBD2. This CDR3 is 16 amino acids long. After removal of 2 bases from V and 2 bases from J, the junction contained 4 bases not matched to a gene. Germline-derived CDR1 and CDR2 are MDHEN and SYDVKM. The CDR3 region has the DNA TGTGCCAGCAGTTTACCTAGCGGGATTACCTACAATGAGCAGTTCTTC. Amino acid sequence: CASSLPSGITYNEQFF. Using reference TRBV28 and TRBJ2-1 for the parts outside the CDR3, the full variable domain is DVKVTQSSRYLVKRTGEKVFLECVQDMDHENMFWYRQDPGLGLRLIYFSYDVKMKEKGDIPEGYSVSREKKERFSLILESASTNQTSMYLCASSLPSGITYNEQFFGPGTRLTVL.

The gene calls are TRBV7-6 and TRBJ1-5; D is uncertain. The CDR3 extends over 13 amino acids. CDR1 and CDR2 from the germline V gene are SGHVS and FNYEAQ. The ends were cut back, 5 bases at V and 1 base at J, with 6 bases in the middle. The CDR3 reads CASSPDSNQPQHF. The CDR3 DNA reads TGTGCCAGCAGCCCGGACAGCAATCAGCCCCAGCATTTT.

This clone was found once. The chain carries TRBV4-3 and TRBJ2-3; 13 bases agree with TRBD2. V shed 1 base and J 4 bases; nucleotides not matched to a gene: 5. CDR3 length equals 17 residues. Per the germline V gene, CDR1 is LGHNA and CDR2 is YSLEER. CDR3 in amino acids: CASSQGTSGSEADTQYF. The CDR3 nucleotides are TGCGCCAGCAGCCAAGGGACTAGCGGGAGTGAGGCAGATACGCAGTATTTT.

The sample holds one count of this clone. V usage is TRBV28 and J usage is TRBJ2-7; 10 nucleotides line up with TRBD1. Germline V CDR1 and CDR2: MDHEN, SYDVKM. Losses at the gene ends were 5 bases for V and 3 bases for J; bases not matched to a gene: 7. The CDR3 runs to 15 residues. CDR3 nucleotides: TGTGCCAGCAGTCAATCCGACAGGGGGCTCTACGAGCAGTACTTC. It codes for CASSQSDRGLYEQYF.